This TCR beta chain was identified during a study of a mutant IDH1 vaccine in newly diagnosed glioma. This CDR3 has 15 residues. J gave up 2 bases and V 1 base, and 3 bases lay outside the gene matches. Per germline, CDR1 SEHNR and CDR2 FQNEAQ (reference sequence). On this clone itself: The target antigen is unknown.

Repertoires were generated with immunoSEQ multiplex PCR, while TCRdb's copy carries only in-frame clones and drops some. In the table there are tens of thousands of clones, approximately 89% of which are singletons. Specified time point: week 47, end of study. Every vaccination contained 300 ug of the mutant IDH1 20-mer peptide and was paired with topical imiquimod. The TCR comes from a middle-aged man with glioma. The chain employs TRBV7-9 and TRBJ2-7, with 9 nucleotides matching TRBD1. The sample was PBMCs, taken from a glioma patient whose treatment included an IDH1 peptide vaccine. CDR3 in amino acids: CASSLGWDRAYEQYF. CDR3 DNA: TGTGCCAGCAGCTTAGGGTGGGACAGGGCCTACGAGCAGTACTTC. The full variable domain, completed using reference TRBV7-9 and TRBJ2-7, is DTGVSQNPRHKITKRGQNVTFRCDPISEHNRLYWYRQTLGQGPEFLTYFQNEAQLEKSRLLSDRFSAERPKGSFSTLEIQRTEQGDSAMYLCASSLGWDRAYEQYFGPGTRLTVT.